This section outlines one TCR beta chain sequence together with its context. This receptor's antigen is unknown. The input lacks base qualities; no much larger clone sits a single base away. The data were obtained in a study of monozygotic twins with cystic fibrosis (dated by TCRdb to the early 2020s). Background for the entire study: About 3 micrograms of fragmented DNA went through 15 PCR cycles to produce barcoded libraries. Twins were ranked among more than 900 cohort participants for weight-for-height and FEVPerc (FEV1 disease centile) on the day of blood sampling. Data for three of the twin pairs had previously been reported in another context. To assess genetic influence on V and J gene usage, the study compared TCR beta repertoires within and across 16 monozygotic twin pairs with cystic fibrosis. The cohort included ten female and six male twin pairs, mostly children and adolescents, aged about 2.0 to 40 years with a median of around 8.6 years. General study outcomes and caveats: The cohort was small, and the number of shared CDR3s showed no association with age, concordance or disease severity. Simpson clonality was generally low (median approximately 0.0091), suggesting a naive-dominated repertoire, with higher clonality in the most severely affected patients. V gene usage was most similar to the co-twin in 13 of 16 pairs, and J usage was most similar to the co-twin in 8 of 16 pairs, which suggests genetic constraints. Significantly higher nucleotide-identical clonotype sharing was observed within monozygotic CF twin pairs than between unrelated CF individuals (P = 0.000026, Mann-Whitney).

For this chain, trimming is 5 bases at the V end and 0 bases at the J end, and the number of junction bases without a gene match is 3. CDR1 and CDR2 (SGHVS, FQNEAQ) derive from the germline V gene. The CDR3, cysteine through phenylalanine, is 16 amino acids long. Only the CDR3 region is kept as DNA, spanning 48 bases read in frame from base 1. TCR beta CDR3 regions were amplified by multiplex PCR with the immunoSEQ immune profiling system according to the manufacturer's instructions. Sequencing was performed on an Illumina NextSeq system. The authors processed their data as follows. The immunoSEQ Analyzer platform handled processing of the sequence data, and clonality was calculated by taking the square root of Simpson's index of productive rearrangements. Similarity in V and J usage was quantified by Jensen-Shannon distance, and CDR3 generation probabilities were calculated with OLGA. The immuneACCESS database (August 2020) and VDJdb (December 2020) were searched for shared CDR3 sequences. Drawn from immuneACCESS, this table holds only the in-frame rearrangements with V and J called that TCRdb kept. Clones are partly lost; checked studies trace under half to an unresolved V gene and leave the rest unexplained. The DNA gave D and trimming, while V, J and clone size come from that table. Counted in this sample were some 14,000 clones; roughly 98% of them appeared once. Approximately 0.41% of the sample goes to the ten largest clones.

The twin pairs came from the European Cystic Fibrosis Twin and Sibling Study Cohort, which recruited patients from 158 CF clinics across 14 European countries. Zygosity and CFTR genotype were verified in-house, with zygosity tested by multiplex PCR of nine short tandem repeat loci. Peripheral blood was taken from each twin, and clinical parameters were recorded on the day of blood sampling. Phenol/chloroform extraction was used to isolate genomic DNA from peripheral blood cells, and the DNA was then kept in TE buffer at 4 degrees C. The chain is made from TRBV7-8 and TRBJ1-4, with 10 junctional bases fitting TRBD1. The clonotype was recovered from a girl aged 2 to 10 with cystic fibrosis. Sequencing input: blood. The encoded CDR3 is CASSTGQGATNEKLFF. The DNA is as follows: TGTGCCAGCAGCACCGGACAGGGGGCAACTAATGAAAAACTGTTTTTT. The variable domain in full, with residues beyond the CDR3 obtained from the reference TRBV7-8 and TRBJ1-4 genes, is GAGVSQSPRYKVAKRGQDVALRCDPISGHVSLFWYQQALGQGPEFLTYFQNEAQLDKSGLPSDRFFAERPEGSVSTLKIQRTQQEDSAVYLCASSTGQGATNEKLFFGSGTQLSVL.